Listed below are T cell receptor beta chains from one sample, sequenced in a study of OX40 agonist ivuxolimab in advanced cancers. The data were produced by immunoSEQ multiplex PCR, yet TCRdb's version contains in-frame clones alone and is incomplete. The profile shows tens of thousands of clones, roughly nine tenths of them singletons. The specimen comprised CD4+ or CD8+ T cells sorted from blood, sampled in a trial of the OX40 agonist ivuxolimab. Receptor source: an adult with an advanced solid tumor such as melanoma, head and neck, liver or kidney cancer. The CDR3 runs from the conserved cysteine through the conserved F or W. Each record gives: clone size, J gene, D gene, V gene, CDR3 DNA, CDR3 protein. D genes are given only for firm matches. Not all rows give a size; the values are once, few, many and, for expanded clones, a class.

size: .
J: TRBJ1-1
D: .
V: TRBV7-9
DNA: TGTGCCAGCAGCTTAGTTCAGGGAACGAACACTGAAGCTTTCTTT
CDR3: CASSLVQGTNTEAFF

size: .
J: TRBJ1-5
D: .
V: TRBV19
DNA: TGTGCCAGTAGTATCCGCAGCGTCAATAGCAATCAGCCCCAGCATTTT
CDR3: CASSIRSVNSNQPQHF

size: few
J: TRBJ2-2
D: .
V: TRBV5-4
DNA: TGTGCCAGCAGCCACCCCCGCGGGGAGCTGTTTTTT
CDR3: CASSHPRGELFF

size: .
J: TRBJ1-2
D: .
V: TRBV7-2
DNA: TGTGCCAGCAGCCCCCCCGGGAAGGGCTACTATGGCTACACCTTC
CDR3: CASSPPGKGYYGYTF

size: .
J: TRBJ2-7
D: .
V: TRBV6-5
DNA: TGTGCCAGCAGTCCACACCGCTACGAGCAGTACTTC
CDR3: CASSPHRYEQYF

size: .
J: TRBJ1-5
D: .
V: TRBV6-1
DNA: TGTGCCAGCACCCAAGGGGGACGAAACAATCAGCCCCAGCATTTT
CDR3: CASTQGGRNNQPQHF

size: .
J: TRBJ1-4
D: .
V: TRBV28
DNA: TGTGCCAGCAGAGCTACAGGGATTGGAGCTAATGAAAAACTGTTTTTT
CDR3: CASRATGIGANEKLFF

size: .
J: TRBJ2-3
D: .
V: TRBV19
DNA: TGTGCCAGTAGTATTTCCGGATCTGGCACAGATACGCAGTATTTT
CDR3: CASSISGSGTDTQYF

size: .
J: TRBJ2-1
D: TRBD1
V: TRBV5-1
DNA: TGCGCCAGCAGCCCTCAGGGGGCTGTCCCCCCGAATGAGCAGTTCTTC
CDR3: CASSPQGAVPPNEQFF

size: .
J: TRBJ1-1
D: .
V: TRBV19
DNA: TGTGCCAGTAGTATCGAGATGGTTCCGGGTGGCACTGAAGCTTTCTTT
CDR3: CASSIEMVPGGTEAFF

size: .
J: TRBJ2-2
D: .
V: TRBV11-3
DNA: TGTGCCAGCAGCTTAGATCCGGGGGCAGGCGGGGAGCTGTTTTTT
CDR3: CASSLDPGAGGELFF

size: .
J: TRBJ1-2
D: TRBD1
V: TRBV28
DNA: TGTGCCAGCAGTCCCGGGGACAGGGTCTTGGAGGGCTACACCTTC
CDR3: CASSPGDRVLEGYTF

size: .
J: TRBJ1-1
D: .
V: TRBV19
DNA: TGTGCCAGTAGAGGGGTTTTCGGCACTGAAGCTTTCTTT
CDR3: CASRGVFGTEAFF

size: .
J: TRBJ1-3
D: .
V: TRBV7-2
DNA: TGTGCCAGCAGCTTAGTTACGGGAAACACCATATATTTT
CDR3: CASSLVTGNTIYF

size: .
J: TRBJ2-2
D: .
V: TRBV27
DNA: TGTGCCAGCAGTAAACGGGTGCCCATAAACACCGGGGAGCTGTTTTTT
CDR3: CASSKRVPINTGELFF

size: .
J: TRBJ1-6
D: TRBD1
V: TRBV7-9
DNA: TGTGCCAGCAGCCAGGGACAGGGGGCTCGTTCACCCCTCCACTTT
CDR3: CASSQGQGARSPLHF

size: .
J: TRBJ2-7
D: .
V: TRBV19
DNA: TGTGCCAGTAGTATAGGACGGCAGACCTACGAGCAGTACTTC
CDR3: CASSIGRQTYEQYF

size: few
J: TRBJ1-1
D: .
V: TRBV15
DNA: TGTGCCACCAGCAGAGGTAGGTACGGCACTGAAGCTTTCTTT
CDR3: CATSRGRYGTEAFF

size: .
J: TRBJ1-5
D: .
V: TRBV18
DNA: TGTGCCAGCTCACTCGGGGCTAGCAATCAGCCCCAGCATTTT
CDR3: CASSLGASNQPQHF

size: .
J: TRBJ2-7
D: .
V: TRBV4-3
DNA: TGCGCCAGCAGCCCGGACTCCTACGAGCAGTACTTC
CDR3: CASSPDSYEQYF

size: .
J: TRBJ1-5
D: .
V: TRBV19
DNA: TGTGCCAGTAGTTCCACAAGTGGCAGGGGAGGTTTTGAGCCCCAGCATTTT
CDR3: CASSSTSGRGGFEPQHF

size: .
J: TRBJ1-2
D: TRBD1
V: TRBV28
DNA: TGTGCCAGCAGGCTTACAGGGGGGAATGGCTACACCTTC
CDR3: CASRLTGGNGYTF

size: .
J: TRBJ1-4
D: .
V: TRBV15
DNA: TGTGCCACCAGCAGGAGAGGTGGAGGAAATAATGAAAAACTGTTTTTT
CDR3: CATSRRGGGNNEKLFF

size: .
J: TRBJ1-5
D: .
V: TRBV6-6
DNA: TGTGCCAGCAGTTATGGCATTAGGAGCAATCAGCCCCAGCATTTT
CDR3: CASSYGIRSNQPQHF

size: .
J: TRBJ1-5
D: TRBD1
V: TRBV18
DNA: TGTGCCAGCTCGACGGGACAGGGCTATCAGCCCCAGCATTTT
CDR3: CASSTGQGYQPQHF

size: few
J: TRBJ2-1
D: .
V: TRBV28
DNA: TGTGCCAGCAGGACCCCAAGGGGCGAAGGCTACAATGAGCAGTTCTTC
CDR3: CASRTPRGEGYNEQFF

size: once
J: TRBJ2-5
D: .
V: TRBV5-4
DNA: TGTGCCAGCAGCCCCGGGGTCCAAGAGACCCAGTACTTC
CDR3: CASSPGVQETQYF

size: .
J: TRBJ2-5
D: .
V: TRBV7-6
DNA: TGTGCCAGCAGCTTAGCGCAAAGCGGGGAGACCCAGTACTTC
CDR3: CASSLAQSGETQYF

size: .
J: TRBJ1-5
D: TRBD1
V: TRBV6-1
DNA: TGTGCCAGCAAAAGGACAGGGGCGAACAATCAGCCCCAGCATTTT
CDR3: CASKRTGANNQPQHF

size: .
J: TRBJ1-3
D: .
V: TRBV7-2
DNA: TGTGCCAGCAGCTTACAGTCTGATGGAAACACCATATATTTT
CDR3: CASSLQSDGNTIYF

size: once
J: TRBJ2-5
D: TRBD1
V: TRBV7-2
DNA: TGTGCCAGCAGCCGGGACAGGGGAGAGACCCAGTACTTC
CDR3: CASSRDRGETQYF

size: .
J: TRBJ2-3
D: .
V: TRBV19
DNA: TGTGCCAGTAAAGACGGCCGCGCGGATACGCAGTATTTT
CDR3: CASKDGRADTQYF

size: few
J: TRBJ1-6
D: TRBD1
V: TRBV6-1
DNA: TGTGCCACCGGACAGGGTTCCGGATCACCCCTCCACTTT
CDR3: CATGQGSGSPLHF

size: .
J: TRBJ2-3
D: .
V: TRBV6-1
DNA: TGTGCCAGCAGTGACGGCCCGGCGGGACCTACCAGTAGTTATACGCAGTATTTT
CDR3: CASSDGPAGPTSSYTQYF

size: .
J: TRBJ1-1
D: .
V: TRBV7-3
DNA: TGTGCCAGCAGCTATACATCGAACACTGAAGCTTTCTTT
CDR3: CASSYTSNTEAFF

size: .
J: TRBJ1-6
D: .
V: TRBV4-3
DNA: TGCGCCAGCAGCCAAGTGGGGGCAGATAATTCACCCCTCCACTTT
CDR3: CASSQVGADNSPLHF

size: .
J: TRBJ1-1
D: .
V: TRBV27
DNA: TGTGCCAGCAGTTTTGGACAGACGAACACTGAAGCTTTCTTT
CDR3: CASSFGQTNTEAFF

size: once
J: TRBJ1-4
D: .
V: TRBV6-5
DNA: TGTGCCAGCAGTTCCCTCGGGGTTGCAACTAATGAAAAACTGTTTTTT
CDR3: CASSSLGVATNEKLFF

size: .
J: TRBJ2-2
D: TRBD1
V: TRBV5-4
DNA: TGTGCCAGCAGCACGGGACAGGGTATGGGGGAGCTGTTTTTT
CDR3: CASSTGQGMGELFF

size: once
J: TRBJ2-7
D: TRBD1
V: TRBV7-9
DNA: TGTGCCAGCAGCGGAGGGACAGGGGGCTACGAGCAGTACTTC
CDR3: CASSGGTGGYEQYF

size: .
J: TRBJ1-2
D: .
V: TRBV6-5
DNA: TGTGCCAGCAGTTACTCTGGGGGCTCCGACAATGGCTACACCTTC
CDR3: CASSYSGGSDNGYTF

size: .
J: TRBJ2-1
D: TRBD2
V: TRBV4-2
DNA: TGTGCCAGCAGCCAAGAAGCGGGGGAGGGAAGGGATGAGCAGTTCTTC
CDR3: CASSQEAGEGRDEQFF

size: .
J: TRBJ1-1
D: TRBD1
V: TRBV10-3
DNA: TGTGCCATCAAAGGACAGGGGGAGAACACTGAAGCTTTCTTT
CDR3: CAIKGQGENTEAFF

size: .
J: TRBJ1-1
D: .
V: TRBV7-8
DNA: TGTGCCAGCAGCTTAGGTCGGTTGAACACTGAAGCTTTCTTT
CDR3: CASSLGRLNTEAFF